The 22 T cell receptor beta chains given below trace back to one sample, sequenced in a study of cytomegalovirus exposure and HLA in healthy donors. The PCR was carried out with 60 Vbeta primers and 13 Jbeta primers. Using immunoSEQ multiplex PCR, the repertoire was profiled, and TCRdb retains in-frame clones only, with some absent. The sample records roughly 130,000 clones, more than 70% being singletons. Material for sequencing was PBMCs. These receptors all stem from a male donor in good health and CMV-seropositive.

The chain carries TRBV23-1 and TRBJ2-1, with D unclear. TRBV23-1 is noted as an ORF with a role that remains uncertain. V lost 6 bases and J lost 7, with 25 bases in between. The CDR3 loop spans 17 amino acids. Here the CDR3 reads CASRPTRVLFGPNEQFF. Here the CDR3 DNA reads TGCGCCAGCAGGCCCACTCGGGTTCTCTTCGGTCCTAATGAGCAGTTCTTC.

The genes are TRBV13 and TRBJ1-6; 10 bases line up with TRBD1. Germline V gene lookup returns CDR1 PRHDT and CDR2 FYEKMQ (reference sequence). The ends lost 4 bases at V and 7 bases at J; junction bases unmatched: 10. This CDR3 is 17 amino acids long. CDR3 coding DNA: TGTGCCAGCAGCTCCCCCTCTGGACAGGGGGTCAATTCACCCCTCCACTTT. Protein product: CASSSPSGQGVNSPLHF.

The chain joins TRBV11-2 to TRBJ1-3; the match to TRBD1 covers 8 bases. CDR3 length: 16 amino acids. The J segment lost 3 bases and the V segment lost 3 bases, leaving 7 bases of the junction unmatched. Germline V gene sequence: CDR1 SGHAT, CDR2 FQNNGV. The CDR3 region has the DNA TGTGCCAGCAGCTTCGCCGACAGGGGCTTTGGAAACACCATATATTTT. It translates to CASSFADRGFGNTIYF. The full variable domain, its missing parts supplied by reference TRBV11-2 and TRBJ1-3, is EAGVAQSPRYKIIEKRQSVAFWCNPISGHATLYWYQQILGQGPKLLIQFQNNGVVDDSQLPKDRFSAERLKGVDSTLKIQPAKLEDSAVYLCASSFADRGFGNTIYFGEGSWLTVV.

This sequence joins TRBV4-1 and TRBJ2-1, with D maybe TRBD2 (6 bases). V was trimmed by 4 bases and J by 1 base, leaving 14 bases between them. Germline CDR1 is MGHRA and CDR2 is YSYEKL. CDR3 length: 16 amino acids. CDR3 coding DNA: TGCGCCAGCAGCCCGTCTTCGGGAGAGTCCTACAATGAGCAGTTCTTC. Protein product: CASSPSSGESYNEQFF.

The rearrangement uses TRBV5-6 and TRBJ1-5; 9 positions agree with TRBD1. Looked up from germline, CDR1 is SGHDT and CDR2 is YYEEEE. The length of the CDR3 is 18 residues. The V segment lost 0 bases and the J segment 2 bases; nucleotides outside the gene matches: 9. CDR3 amino acids: CASSLGSGTGYGNQPQHF. The CDR3 DNA reads TGTGCCAGCAGCTTGGGATCCGGGACAGGGTATGGCAATCAGCCCCAGCATTTT.

This chain links TRBV6-4 with TRBJ2-2; D uncertain. The CDR3 is 13 amino acids. CDR1 is MRHNA, CDR2 SNTAGT, per germline. V lost 3 bases to trimming and J lost 4 bases, with 6 bases between them. The CDR3 is CASSEASTGELFF. For the CDR3, the DNA is TGTGCCAGCAGTGAGGCTAGCACCGGGGAGCTGTTTTTT.

This chain uses TRBV7-8 with TRBJ2-1, with 7 bases fitting TRBD1. The CDR3 loop spans 15 amino acids. V was pared by 5 bases and J by 5 bases, with 9 bases of the junction left unmatched. Germline CDR1 is SGHVS and CDR2 is FQNEAQ. The CDR3 here is CASSTRQGADNEQFF. The CDR3 DNA sequence: TGTGCCAGCAGCACTAGACAGGGTGCGGACAATGAGCAGTTCTTC.

Of note for this clone: One end of the junction does not line up with germline, which may come from a read error. The rearrangement links TRBV7-9 to TRBJ2-7, with TRBD2 matching 14 bases. Germline CDR1 reads SEHNR; CDR2 reads FQNEAQ (reference sequence). The CDR3 totals 16 residues. The CDR3 bases are TGTTCCAGCAGCTTGGGACTAGCGGGAGTCGGCTACGAGCAGTACTTC. This translates into CSSSLGLAGVGYEQYF.

The V call is TRBV9, the J call TRBJ1-1; D may be TRBD1 (5 bases). The germline V gene encodes CDR1 SGDLS and CDR2 YYNGEE. The ends were cut back, 0 bases at V and 1 base at J, with 16 bases in the middle. This CDR3 comprises 17 residues. The CDR3 loop reads CASSVDIGGGTNTEAFF. CDR3 nucleotide sequence: TGTGCCAGCAGCGTAGATATCGGGGGGGGAACGAACACTGAAGCTTTCTTT.

This sequence joins TRBV11-3 and TRBJ2-1, with TRBD1 matching 7 bases. The CDR3 sequence is 16 residues long. Germline loops: CDR1 SGHNT, CDR2 YENEEA. J lost 5 bases, V lost 0 bases, and 7 bases had no gene match. CDR3 region: CASSLEGTGANNEQFF. The CDR3 nucleotides are TGTGCCAGCAGCTTAGAGGGAACAGGGGCTAACAATGAGCAGTTCTTC.

V is TRBV5-4 and J is TRBJ2-4; 9 nucleotides line up with TRBD1. This CDR3 is built from 16 residues. V gave up 3 bases and J gave up 6 bases; unmatched junction bases: 10. Germline CDR1 SGHNT, CDR2 YYREEE (reference sequence). The CDR3 sequence: CASSSGQGMVGNIQYF. The CDR3 DNA follows: TGTGCCAGCAGCTCCGGACAGGGGATGGTGGGAAACATTCAGTACTTC.

The genes are TRBV30 and TRBJ2-1; tentatively, D is TRBD2 (5 bases). The germline V and J ends were trimmed by 7 bases and 4 bases, with 8 bases remaining between them. Germline CDR1 and CDR2: GTSNPN and SVGIG (reference sequence). This CDR3 is built from 11 residues. The DNA of the CDR3 is TGTGCCTTGGACTTGTACAATGAGCAGTTCTTC. Protein: CALDLYNEQFF.

The gene calls are TRBV9 and TRBJ1-3, with a weak D call TRBD1 (5 bases). V lost 7 bases, J lost 4 bases, and 12 bases lay in between. Per germline, CDR1 SGDLS and CDR2 YYNGEE. The CDR3 is 13 amino acids. In nucleotides, the CDR3 is TGTGCCAGCGGGGGGGTTTCGGGAAACACCATATATTTT. It codes for CASGGVSGNTIYF.

The J gene is TRBJ2-7, the V gene TRBV5-6; possible D gene TRBD2, 7 bases. CDR1 is SGHDT, CDR2 YYEEEE, per germline. The CDR3 covers 16 residues. Trimming took off 4 bases at V and 0 bases at J, with 17 bases between the two ends. The CDR3 region is CASSPAGLGGSYEQYF. CDR3 nucleotides: TGTGCCAGCAGCCCCGCCGGACTAGGGGGCTCCTACGAGCAGTACTTC. The full variable domain, completed using reference TRBV5-6 and TRBJ2-7, is DAGVTQSPTHLIKTRGQQVTLRCSPKSGHDTVSWYQQALGQGPQFIFQYYEEEERQRGNFPDRFSGHQFPNYSSELNVNALLLGDSALYLCASSPAGLGGSYEQYFGPGTRLTVT.

This clone was seen a few times. The chain is built from TRBV5-4 and TRBJ2-7; the D gene is possibly TRBD2 (5 bases). Germline V gives CDR1 SGHNT, CDR2 YYREEE (reference sequence). The CDR3 has 13 amino acids. Deletions cut 2 bases from V and 6 bases from J, with 12 bases between. The DNA for the CDR3 is TGTGCCAGCAGCTTTCGAGGGAGCAGCGAGCAGTACTTC. This sequence encodes CASSFRGSSEQYF. Looking up the rest from reference TRBV5-4 and TRBJ2-7 gives the full variable domain: ETGVTQSPTHLIKTRGQQVTLRCSSQSGHNTVSWYQQALGQGPQFIFQYYREEENGRGNFPPRFSGLQFPNYSSELNVNALELDDSALYLCASSFRGSSEQYFGPGTRLTVT.

The rearrangement joins TRBV5-4 to TRBJ2-5; 8 bases are a match to TRBD1. Germline assignment: CDR1 SGHNT and CDR2 YYREEE (reference sequence). This CDR3 region has 14 residues. J lost 3 bases, V lost 4 bases, and 5 bases had no gene match. The CDR3 sequence: CASSVDRVEETQYF. CDR3 in DNA: TGTGCCAGCAGCGTGGACAGGGTGGAAGAGACCCAGTACTTC.

This clone has more than one count but fewer than ten. This chain links TRBV18 with TRBJ2-7, with 9 bases matching TRBD2. The V gene's germline CDR1 is KGHSH and CDR2 LQKENI. The CDR3 totals 14 residues. V shed 4 bases, J shed 2 bases, and the junction held 3 bases outside the gene matches. CDR3 sequence (DNA): TGTGCCAGCTCACTAGCGGGAGCCACCTACGAGCAGTACTTC. It specifies CASSLAGATYEQYF.

The J gene is TRBJ1-3, the V gene TRBV28, with D hard to call. Germline-derived CDR1 and CDR2 are MDHEN and SYDVKM. CDR3 length: 16 residues. Trimming pared 0 bases from V and 0 bases from J, leaving 9 bases between. Here the CDR3 DNA reads TGTGCCAGCAGTTTATGGTCCCAGGCCTCTGGAAACACCATATATTTT. Protein product: CASSLWSQASGNTIYF.

This rearrangement joins TRBV19 to TRBJ1-5, with TRBD1 as a possible D gene (5 bases). This CDR3 comprises 16 residues. V was trimmed by 4 bases and J by 1 base, leaving 14 bases between them. Germline V lookup: CDR1 LNHDA, CDR2 SQIVND (reference sequence). CDR3 in amino acids: CASSRGDSPSNQPQHF. CDR3 DNA: TGTGCCAGTAGTAGGGGTGACAGCCCGAGCAATCAGCCCCAGCATTTT.

V is TRBV28 and J is TRBJ1-2; 8 bases fit TRBD1. The ends lost 6 bases at V and 7 bases at J; junction bases unmatched: 7. Germline V gives CDR1 MDHEN, CDR2 SYDVKM. The CDR3 runs to 13 residues. The chain's CDR3 is CASRAGQAFGYTF. The DNA for the CDR3 is TGTGCCAGCAGGGCGGGACAGGCCTTTGGCTACACCTTC.

Regarding this clone: The junction differs from germline at one of its ends, possibly a read error. The J gene is TRBJ2-5, the V gene TRBV7-7, with TRBD2 as a possible D gene (5 bases). The CDR3 spans 13 residues. The germline V gene encodes CDR1 SSHAT and CDR2 FNYEAQ (reference sequence). In nucleotides, the CDR3 is TGTGCTAGCAGCTTGACTCTCGAGGGGACCCAGTACTTC. Protein: CASSLTLEGTQYF.

V usage is TRBV11-1 and J usage is TRBJ2-3; TRBD2 matches at 9 bases. The germline gives CDR1 SGHAT, CDR2 FQDESV (reference sequence). The CDR3 runs to 18 residues. J was trimmed by 4 bases and V by 0 bases; bases with no gene match: 11. The CDR3: CASSLAKGASGIPDTQYF. The CDR3, as DNA: TGTGCCAGCAGCTTAGCAAAGGGGGCTAGCGGGATTCCAGATACGCAGTATTTT. The full variable domain, rest sourced from reference TRBV11-1 and TRBJ2-3, is EAEVAQSPRYKITEKSQAVAFWCDPISGHATLYWYRQILGQGPELLVQFQDESVVDDSQLPKDRFSAERLKGVDSTLKIQPAELGDSAMYLCASSLAKGASGIPDTQYFGPGTRLTVL.